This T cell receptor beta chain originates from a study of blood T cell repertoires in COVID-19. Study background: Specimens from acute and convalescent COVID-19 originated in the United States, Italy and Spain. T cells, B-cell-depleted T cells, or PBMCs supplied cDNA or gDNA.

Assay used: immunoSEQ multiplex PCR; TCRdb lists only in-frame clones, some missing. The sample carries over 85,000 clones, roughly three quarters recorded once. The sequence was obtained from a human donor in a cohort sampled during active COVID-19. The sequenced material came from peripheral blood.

This chain's CDR3 is CASTTGGRIPYEQYF. As DNA, the CDR3 is TGTGCCAGCACCACAGGGGGCAGGATCCCCTACGAGCAGTACTTC. V gene TRBV7-9 combines with J gene TRBJ2-7; 9 nucleotides agree with TRBD1. From germline, CDR1 is SEHNR and CDR2 FQNEAQ (reference sequence). The V gene end was trimmed by 7 bases and the J gene end by 2 bases; junction bases not matched to a gene: 9. The CDR3 loop spans 15 amino acids. The full variable domain, in which reference TRBV7-9 and TRBJ2-7 provide the parts outside the CDR3, is DTGVSQNPRHKITKRGQNVTFRCDPISEHNRLYWYRQTLGQGPEFLTYFQNEAQLEKSRLLSDRFSAERPKGSFSTLEIQRTEQGDSAMYLCASTTGGRIPYEQYFGPGTRLTVT.